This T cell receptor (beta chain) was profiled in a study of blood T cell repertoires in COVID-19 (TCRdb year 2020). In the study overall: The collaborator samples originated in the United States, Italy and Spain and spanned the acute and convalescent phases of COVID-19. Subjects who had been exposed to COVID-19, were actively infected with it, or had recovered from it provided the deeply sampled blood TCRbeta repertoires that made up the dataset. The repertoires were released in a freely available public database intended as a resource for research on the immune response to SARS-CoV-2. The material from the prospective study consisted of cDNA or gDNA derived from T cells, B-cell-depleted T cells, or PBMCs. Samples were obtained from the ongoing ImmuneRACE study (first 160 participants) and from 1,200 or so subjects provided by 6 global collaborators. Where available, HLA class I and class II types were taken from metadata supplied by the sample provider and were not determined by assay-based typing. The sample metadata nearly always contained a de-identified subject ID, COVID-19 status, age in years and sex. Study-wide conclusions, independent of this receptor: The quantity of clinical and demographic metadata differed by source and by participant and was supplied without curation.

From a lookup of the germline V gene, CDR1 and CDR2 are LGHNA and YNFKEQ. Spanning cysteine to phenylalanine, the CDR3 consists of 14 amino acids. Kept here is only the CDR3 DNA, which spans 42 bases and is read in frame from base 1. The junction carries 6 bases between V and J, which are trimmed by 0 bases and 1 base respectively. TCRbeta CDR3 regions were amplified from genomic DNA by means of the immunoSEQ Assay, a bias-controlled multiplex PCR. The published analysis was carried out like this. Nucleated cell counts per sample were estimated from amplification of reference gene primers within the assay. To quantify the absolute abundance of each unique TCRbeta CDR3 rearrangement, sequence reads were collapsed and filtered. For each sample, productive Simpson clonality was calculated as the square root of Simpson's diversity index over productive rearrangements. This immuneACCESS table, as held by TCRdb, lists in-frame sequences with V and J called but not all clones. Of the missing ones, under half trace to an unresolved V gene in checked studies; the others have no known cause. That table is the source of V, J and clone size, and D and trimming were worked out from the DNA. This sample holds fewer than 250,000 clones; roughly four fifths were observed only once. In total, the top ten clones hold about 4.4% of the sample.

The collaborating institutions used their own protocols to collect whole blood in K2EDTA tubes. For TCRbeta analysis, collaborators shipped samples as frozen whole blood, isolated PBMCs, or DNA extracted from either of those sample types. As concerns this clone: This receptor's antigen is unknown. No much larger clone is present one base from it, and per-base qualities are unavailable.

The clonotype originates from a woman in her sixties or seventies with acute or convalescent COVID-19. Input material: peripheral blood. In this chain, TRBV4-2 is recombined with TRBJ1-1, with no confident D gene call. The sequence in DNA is TGTGCCAGCAGCCAAGAAAGTAGGAACACTGAAGCTTTCTTT. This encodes CASSQESRNTEAFF.